A selection of T cell receptor beta chains follows, all from one sample in a study of persistence of HIV-infected CD4 T cells. Generated by immunoSEQ multiplex PCR, the TCRdb table keeps only in-frame clones and is missing some. The data hold approximately 45,000 clones, with about nine tenths observed a single time. For these receptors, no antigen is known. The starting material was CD4+ T cells sorted from PBMCs after 18-hour stimulation, obtained from a patient who received antiretroviral therapy. The receptors derive from an adult woman with HIV who was CMV-seropositive. CDR3s include the opening cysteine and the closing phenylalanine or tryptophan. D genes are given only for firm matches. Part of the rows lack a size; the others show once, few, many or a class for expanded clones.

cdr3_nt: TGTGCCAGCAGTGAAATCTACGTGGGGGGCGCCTACGAGCAGTACTTC
cdr3_aa: CASSEIYVGGAYEQYF
j_call: TRBJ2-7
v_call: TRBV6-1
clone_size: NA
d_call: NA

cdr3_nt: TGCGCCAGCAGCTTGGCCGTAGGACAGGGTATCAACGAGCAGTACTTC
cdr3_aa: CASSLAVGQGINEQYF
j_call: TRBJ2-7
v_call: TRBV5-1
clone_size: NA
d_call: TRBD1

cdr3_nt: TGTGCCAGCGGCCGGGACAGAGATAACTATGGCTACACCTTC
cdr3_aa: CASGRDRDNYGYTF
j_call: TRBJ1-2
v_call: TRBV2
clone_size: NA
d_call: TRBD1

cdr3_nt: TGTGCCAGCTCATCCCAATCAGGGGGCGAGCAGTTCTTC
cdr3_aa: CASSSQSGGEQFF
j_call: TRBJ2-1
v_call: TRBV18
clone_size: NA
d_call: TRBD1

cdr3_nt: TGTGCCAGCAGCTTAGGCGGGCGCACAGATACGCAGTATTTT
cdr3_aa: CASSLGGRTDTQYF
j_call: TRBJ2-3
v_call: TRBV7-2
clone_size: NA
d_call: NA

cdr3_nt: TGTGCCAGCAGCGACGGTCGGGTAGGGGGCTCGATACCGAGTGGCTACACCTTC
cdr3_aa: CASSDGRVGGSIPSGYTF
j_call: TRBJ1-2
v_call: TRBV5-6
clone_size: NA
d_call: TRBD1

cdr3_nt: TGTGCCAGCAGCCAAGATTATGGCAGCCCTAATGAAAAACTGTTTTTT
cdr3_aa: CASSQDYGSPNEKLFF
j_call: TRBJ1-4
v_call: TRBV3-1/TRBV3-2
clone_size: NA
d_call: NA

cdr3_nt: TGTGCCAGCAGCTCGTACGGACAGGGGGCATCCACAGATACGCAGTATTTT
cdr3_aa: CASSSYGQGASTDTQYF
j_call: TRBJ2-3
v_call: TRBV5-5
clone_size: NA
d_call: TRBD1

cdr3_nt: TGTGCCAGCAGTAGATTAACAGGGAAGGGGGCCTTAAACACTGAAGCTTTCTTT
cdr3_aa: CASSRLTGKGALNTEAFF
j_call: TRBJ1-1
v_call: TRBV27
clone_size: NA
d_call: TRBD1

cdr3_nt: TGTGCCAGCAGCCAGTTCGGTAGCGGGGGAACAGATACGCAGTATTTT
cdr3_aa: CASSQFGSGGTDTQYF
j_call: TRBJ2-3
v_call: TRBV3-1/TRBV3-2
clone_size: NA
d_call: TRBD2

cdr3_nt: TGTGCCAGCAGCTTTCACGGGAAACCCTACGAGCAGTACTTC
cdr3_aa: CASSFHGKPYEQYF
j_call: TRBJ2-7
v_call: TRBV11-1
clone_size: NA
d_call: NA

cdr3_nt: TGTGCCAGCAGTGAAGAGGAGACCCAGTACTTC
cdr3_aa: CASSEEETQYF
j_call: TRBJ2-5
v_call: TRBV2
clone_size: once
d_call: NA

cdr3_nt: TGTGCCAGCAGCTCGAGACTAGCGGGATTAACCGGGGAGCTGTTTTTT
cdr3_aa: CASSSRLAGLTGELFF
j_call: TRBJ2-2
v_call: TRBV9
clone_size: NA
d_call: TRBD2

cdr3_nt: TGTGCCAGCAGCCCGAGAGCGGGGGGGAGCACAGATACGCAGTATTTT
cdr3_aa: CASSPRAGGSTDTQYF
j_call: TRBJ2-3
v_call: TRBV9
clone_size: NA
d_call: TRBD2

cdr3_nt: TGCGCCAGCAGCTTGGCGATAGCGACAGATACGCAGTATTTT
cdr3_aa: CASSLAIATDTQYF
j_call: TRBJ2-3
v_call: TRBV5-1
clone_size: NA
d_call: NA

cdr3_nt: TGCGCCAGCAGCCCGACTAGCGGGGGGATCGACGAGCAGTACTTC
cdr3_aa: CASSPTSGGIDEQYF
j_call: TRBJ2-7
v_call: TRBV5-1
clone_size: NA
d_call: TRBD2

cdr3_nt: TGTGCCAGCAGCTTGAGGACAGGGGATGGCTACACCTTC
cdr3_aa: CASSLRTGDGYTF
j_call: TRBJ1-2
v_call: TRBV5-6
clone_size: NA
d_call: TRBD1

cdr3_nt: TGTGCCAGCGCCTCCGGGTGGGGGAGGGCCCAAGAGACCCAGTACTTC
cdr3_aa: CASASGWGRAQETQYF
j_call: TRBJ2-5
v_call: TRBV27
clone_size: NA
d_call: TRBD2

cdr3_nt: TGTGCCAGCAGCTTGCTAGGGGGTAGGTACTATGGCTACACCTTC
cdr3_aa: CASSLLGGRYYGYTF
j_call: TRBJ1-2
v_call: TRBV7-8
clone_size: NA
d_call: NA

cdr3_nt: TGTGCCAGCAGCCCACGGGGGAGTGTAGTCACTAATGAAAAACTGTTTTTT
cdr3_aa: CASSPRGSVVTNEKLFF
j_call: TRBJ1-4
v_call: TRBV7-2
clone_size: NA
d_call: NA

cdr3_nt: TGTGCCAGCAGGACTAGCGGGGGCCAAGAGACCCAGTACTTC
cdr3_aa: CASRTSGGQETQYF
j_call: TRBJ2-5
v_call: TRBV2
clone_size: NA
d_call: TRBD2

cdr3_nt: TGTGCCAGCAGGAATTACCCTCCAGATACGCAGTATTTT
cdr3_aa: CASRNYPPDTQYF
j_call: TRBJ2-3
v_call: TRBV2
clone_size: NA
d_call: NA

cdr3_nt: TGTGCCAGCAGCTCCACGGCGGACTACTATGGCTACACCTTC
cdr3_aa: CASSSTADYYGYTF
j_call: TRBJ1-2
v_call: TRBV11-1
clone_size: NA
d_call: NA

cdr3_nt: TGCAGTGCTAGAGTGGAGACCCAGTACTTC
cdr3_aa: CSARVETQYF
j_call: TRBJ2-5
v_call: TRBV20-1
clone_size: once
d_call: NA

cdr3_nt: TGTGCCAGCAGCTCGACAGGGATATTCTTCTACGAGCAGTACTTC
cdr3_aa: CASSSTGIFFYEQYF
j_call: TRBJ2-7
v_call: TRBV5-6
clone_size: NA
d_call: TRBD1

cdr3_nt: TGTGCCACCAGTGATTCGGGGGTCTCTGAAGCTTTCTTT
cdr3_aa: CATSDSGVSEAFF
j_call: TRBJ1-1
v_call: TRBV24-1
clone_size: NA
d_call: NA

cdr3_nt: TGTGCCAGCAGTGAGGGGCCATACAATGAGCAGTTCTTC
cdr3_aa: CASSEGPYNEQFF
j_call: TRBJ2-1
v_call: TRBV6-4
clone_size: NA
d_call: NA

cdr3_nt: TGTGCCAGCAGCAATGGGGTTGGCAATGGAAACACCATATATTTT
cdr3_aa: CASSNGVGNGNTIYF
j_call: TRBJ1-3
v_call: TRBV27
clone_size: few
d_call: NA

cdr3_nt: TGTGCCAGCAGTGAAAGGCGGGGGGTCTCTGGAAACACCATATATTTT
cdr3_aa: CASSERRGVSGNTIYF
j_call: TRBJ1-3
v_call: TRBV2
clone_size: NA
d_call: NA

cdr3_nt: TGTGCCAGTAGTAAGCAAGGGGCGAACACTGAAGCTTTCTTT
cdr3_aa: CASSKQGANTEAFF
j_call: TRBJ1-1
v_call: TRBV19
clone_size: NA
d_call: NA

cdr3_nt: TGTGCCAGCTCCCGTATGGGCAGGATGAACACTGAAGCTTTCTTT
cdr3_aa: CASSRMGRMNTEAFF
j_call: TRBJ1-1
v_call: TRBV6-5
clone_size: NA
d_call: NA

cdr3_nt: TGTGCCAGCAGCGGGGGGACTCCGGCTGAGCAGTTCTTC
cdr3_aa: CASSGGTPAEQFF
j_call: TRBJ2-1
v_call: TRBV9
clone_size: NA
d_call: NA

cdr3_nt: TGTGCCAGCAGTCGACCCCTGGGGGGAGGGTCCTACGAGCAGTACTTC
cdr3_aa: CASSRPLGGGSYEQYF
j_call: TRBJ2-7
v_call: TRBV28
clone_size: NA
d_call: TRBD2

cdr3_nt: TGTGCCAGCAGCCTACGTACCGTTCGGGGTAAAGAAAAACTGTTTTTT
cdr3_aa: CASSLRTVRGKEKLFF
j_call: TRBJ1-4
v_call: TRBV3-1/TRBV3-2
clone_size: NA
d_call: NA

cdr3_nt: TGCGCCAGCAGTTCCTCCGGGACTCTTCGAGGAGATACGCAGTATTTT
cdr3_aa: CASSSSGTLRGDTQYF
j_call: TRBJ2-3
v_call: TRBV5-1
clone_size: NA
d_call: NA

cdr3_nt: TGTGCCAGCAGCCCCTCCCCCGGGACAGGGAGCAATCAGCCCCAGCATTTT
cdr3_aa: CASSPSPGTGSNQPQHF
j_call: TRBJ1-5
v_call: TRBV5-5
clone_size: few
d_call: TRBD1

cdr3_nt: TGCGCCAGCAGTGAGTCGGCCGCCTCAGATACGCAGTATTTT
cdr3_aa: CASSESAASDTQYF
j_call: TRBJ2-3
v_call: TRBV10-1
clone_size: NA
d_call: NA

cdr3_nt: TGTGCCAGCAGTGATTTGGAGACCCAGTACTTC
cdr3_aa: CASSDLETQYF
j_call: TRBJ2-5
v_call: TRBV6-1
clone_size: NA
d_call: NA

cdr3_nt: TGCAGCGTTGATGGGGTGACAGGGGACGAGCAGTACTTC
cdr3_aa: CSVDGVTGDEQYF
j_call: TRBJ2-7
v_call: TRBV29-1
clone_size: NA
d_call: TRBD1

cdr3_nt: TGTGCCAGCAGACAGGAGTATAGCAATCAGCCCCAGCATTTT
cdr3_aa: CASRQEYSNQPQHF
j_call: TRBJ1-5
v_call: TRBV2
clone_size: NA
d_call: NA

cdr3_nt: TGCAGTGCGCCATCCGGAGATACGCAGTATTTT
cdr3_aa: CSAPSGDTQYF
j_call: TRBJ2-3
v_call: TRBV20-1
clone_size: NA
d_call: NA

cdr3_nt: TGTGCCAGCAGCCAAGGGTTGGCAGGTACCTACGAGCAGTACTTC
cdr3_aa: CASSQGLAGTYEQYF
j_call: TRBJ2-7
v_call: TRBV4-2
clone_size: NA
d_call: NA

cdr3_nt: TGTGCCATCAGTGGGTCAGTGAACACTGAAGCTTTCTTT
cdr3_aa: CAISGSVNTEAFF
j_call: TRBJ1-1
v_call: TRBV10-3
clone_size: NA
d_call: NA

cdr3_nt: TGTGCCAGCAGAGAAGAGGGCGGGAGAACAGATACGCAGTATTTT
cdr3_aa: CASREEGGRTDTQYF
j_call: TRBJ2-3
v_call: TRBV7-2
clone_size: once
d_call: TRBD2

cdr3_nt: TGTGCCAGCAGTTACGCGGGGACCTATAATTCACCCCTCCACTTT
cdr3_aa: CASSYAGTYNSPLHF
j_call: TRBJ1-6
v_call: TRBV6-5
clone_size: NA
d_call: NA

cdr3_nt: TGTGCCAGCAGCTTTGTCAGGGAAGCTTTCTTT
cdr3_aa: CASSFVREAFF
j_call: TRBJ1-1
v_call: TRBV28
clone_size: NA
d_call: NA

cdr3_nt: TGTGCCAGCCGCGACAGGGGAAGCGACTATGGCTACACCTTC
cdr3_aa: CASRDRGSDYGYTF
j_call: TRBJ1-2
v_call: TRBV5-6
clone_size: NA
d_call: TRBD1

cdr3_nt: TGCAGCGTTGAAGGGCAGGGCGGTAACGGTAACTATGGCTACACCTTC
cdr3_aa: CSVEGQGGNGNYGYTF
j_call: TRBJ1-2
v_call: TRBV29-1
clone_size: NA
d_call: NA

cdr3_nt: TGTGCCAGCAGCCCACGACCGCGACAGTCGGGCACCGGGGAGCTGTTTTTT
cdr3_aa: CASSPRPRQSGTGELFF
j_call: TRBJ2-2
v_call: TRBV7-2
clone_size: NA
d_call: NA

cdr3_nt: TGCGCCAGCAGCATCCGGACTAGCGGGAAGAAGGTGACCGGGGAGCTGTTTTTT
cdr3_aa: CASSIRTSGKKVTGELFF
j_call: TRBJ2-2
v_call: TRBV5-1
clone_size: NA
d_call: TRBD2

cdr3_nt: TGTGCCAGTAGTCGTGGGACAGGGGCGTCGAGAGAAAAACTGTTTTTT
cdr3_aa: CASSRGTGASREKLFF
j_call: TRBJ1-4
v_call: TRBV19
clone_size: NA
d_call: TRBD1

cdr3_nt: TGTGCCAGCAGTTCCTTCGTTCCCCTCCACTTT
cdr3_aa: CASSSFVPLHF
j_call: TRBJ1-6
v_call: TRBV28
clone_size: once
d_call: NA

cdr3_nt: TGCGCCAGCAGTGATCCGACAGGTCCCTACGAGCAGTACTTC
cdr3_aa: CASSDPTGPYEQYF
j_call: TRBJ2-7
v_call: TRBV10-2
clone_size: NA
d_call: NA

cdr3_nt: TGTGCCAGCAGCTCTTTGGGGAGCTCCTACAATGAGCAGTTCTTC
cdr3_aa: CASSSLGSSYNEQFF
j_call: TRBJ2-1
v_call: TRBV9
clone_size: NA
d_call: NA

cdr3_nt: TGTGCCAGCACCCCGACAGGGCTGAACACTGAAGCTTTCTTT
cdr3_aa: CASTPTGLNTEAFF
j_call: TRBJ1-1
v_call: TRBV6-6
clone_size: NA
d_call: TRBD1

cdr3_nt: TGTGCCAGCTCACCAGGGCAGCTAATGAACACTGAAGCTTTCTTT
cdr3_aa: CASSPGQLMNTEAFF
j_call: TRBJ1-1
v_call: TRBV18
clone_size: NA
d_call: NA

cdr3_nt: TGTGCCAGCAGCCAAGGAAACAGGGTCGATTCTTTCTTT
cdr3_aa: CASSQGNRVDSFF
j_call: TRBJ1-1
v_call: TRBV3-1/TRBV3-2
clone_size: NA
d_call: NA

cdr3_nt: TGTGCCAGCAGCCGCGGACAGGGCCAAGATACGCAGTATTTT
cdr3_aa: CASSRGQGQDTQYF
j_call: TRBJ2-3
v_call: TRBV11-3
clone_size: NA
d_call: TRBD1